The entry below gives a single T cell receptor (beta chain) sequence along with its context. What it binds is unknown. The sample holds other DNA sequences that translate to the same CDR3. Vbeta (60) and Jbeta (13) primers were used in the PCR. TCRdb's table, derived via immunoSEQ multiplex PCR, lists solely in-frame clones and lacks some. This sample carries 150,000 to 200,000 clones, roughly four fifths of them seen once, and the ten largest clones take 7.5% to 9%. These data come from a study of cytomegalovirus exposure and HLA in healthy donors. Study overall: From approximately 170 million T cells, an earlier analysis saw under 140 million unique TCR beta sequences. Notes on the study in general: Later on, a genetic analysis was performed. It linked a missense variant in DCLRE1C with V- and J-gene trimming of TCR beta. In a later analysis, productive TCRs from donors in an Asian-associated ancestry cluster reportedly carried fewer N-insertions than the cohort mean. A later analysis associated 15,000 or so TCR beta sequences with HLA alleles at a 0.05 false discovery rate.

Germline CDR1 is SGDLS and CDR2 is YYNGEE. The length of the CDR3 is 18 residues. The V segment lost 4 bases and the J segment 4 bases; nucleotides outside the gene matches: 8. The chain has TRBV9 and TRBJ2-6; TRBD2 matches at 13 bases. This sequence was found in a male donor in good health and CMV-seropositive. The sequenced material came from PBMCs. CDR3 sequence: CASSPRLAGGSGANVLTF. CDR3 DNA sequence: TGTGCCAGCAGCCCCCGACTAGCGGGAGGTTCCGGGGCCAACGTCCTGACTTTC.